Presented here are 2 T cell receptor beta chains from one specimen sequenced in a study of cytomegalovirus exposure and HLA in healthy donors. PCR primers comprised 60 Vbeta and 13 Jbeta primers. Produced via immunoSEQ multiplex PCR; TCRdb's table is partial and in-frame only. The table has some 70,000 clones, 65% to 70% seen once. The sequenced sample was PBMCs. The receptors come from a male donor in good health and CMV-seropositive.

J is TRBJ2-7 and V is TRBV7-9; 9 positions agree with TRBD1. This CDR3 region has 14 residues. With V trimmed by 5 bases and J by 4 bases, 6 bases remained unmatched. Germline lookup yields CDR1 SEHNR and CDR2 FQNEAQ (reference sequence). CDR3 protein: CASSGGQGGYEQYF. DNA for the CDR3: TGTGCCAGCAGCGGGGGACAGGGAGGATACGAGCAGTACTTC.

The sample holds a few counts of this clone. The chain recombines TRBV15 with TRBJ2-2; 7 positions agree with TRBD1. Trimming at V came to 5 bases and at J to 0 bases, leaving 6 bases not matched to a gene. The CDR3 is 16 amino acids. Germline V gene sequence: CDR1 LNHNV, CDR2 YYDKDF (reference sequence). The DNA for the CDR3 is TGTGCCACCAGCTTATCAGGACAGGCGAACACCGGGGAGCTGTTTTTT. The encoded protein is CATSLSGQANTGELFF.